Following are 4 T cell receptor beta chains from one sample sequenced in a study of technical replicates of blood from a handful of donors. Sequencing was performed with immunoSEQ multiplex PCR; in TCRdb, only in-frame clones are kept and a portion is missing. The table has roughly 71,000 clones, about 94% seen once. The sample taken for sequencing was T cells isolated from PBMCs. The receptors were sampled from a human donor in good health.

The chain links TRBV14 to TRBJ1-4; D is unclear. Trimming took 4 bases from V and 0 from J, leaving 9 bases between them. CDR3 length: 15 residues. Germline V gene data show CDR1 as SGHDN and CDR2 as FVKESK. The CDR3, as DNA: TGTGCCAGCAGCCCTTACGGAGCAACTAATGAAAAACTGTTTTTT. Protein sequence: CASSPYGATNEKLFF.

This chain uses TRBV4-2 with TRBJ2-7, with a weak D call TRBD2 (7 bases). V lost 0 bases to trimming and J lost 0 bases, with 12 bases between them. Germline values: CDR1 LGHNA, CDR2 YNFKEQ. The CDR3 is 16 residues long. The CDR3 coding sequence is TGTGCCAGCAGCCAAGATTTAGGGGGGGTCTCCTACGAGCAGTACTTC. This sequence encodes CASSQDLGGVSYEQYF.

The V gene is TRBV5-1, the J gene TRBJ2-3, with 7 bases identical to TRBD2. CDR3 length: 15 amino acids. V was pared by 3 bases and J by 3 bases, with 7 bases of the junction left unmatched. The germline CDR1 and CDR2 sequences are SGHRS and YFSETQ. CDR3 coding DNA: TGCGCCAGCAGCTGGAGGCGGGAGCAAACAGATACGCAGTATTTT. Protein sequence: CASSWRREQTDTQYF.

The chain joins TRBV19 to TRBJ1-5, with 8 bases identical to TRBD1. Germline lookup yields CDR1 LNHDA and CDR2 SQIVND (reference sequence). The CDR3 is made up of 14 amino acids. V shed 3 bases and J 7 bases; nucleotides not matched to a gene: 5. CDR3 DNA: TGTGCCAGTAGTATGTCAGGGGGCAGACAGCCCCAGCATTTT. Amino acids: CASSMSGGRQPQHF.